Below are 10 T cell receptor beta chains sequenced from a single sample in a study of identifying expanded T cells in peripheral blood. Libraries were prepared by immunoSEQ multiplex PCR; TCRdb keeps only in-frame clonotypes and omits some of them. The profile shows around 57,000 clones, about 90% of them singletons. The specimen sequenced was blood. Receptors originate from a person aged 18 to 70 in good health.

V and J are TRBV7-9 and TRBJ2-1; maybe TRBD2 (6 bases). There are 13 residues in the CDR3. CDR1 and CDR2 from the germline V gene are SEHNR and FQNEAQ (reference sequence). V lost 8 bases and J 5 bases, leaving 13 bases between the germline ends. The CDR3 DNA follows: TGTGCCAGCGGGGAGGTGGGTCACAATGAGCAGTTCTTC. Residues: CASGEVGHNEQFF.

V and J are TRBV11-3 and TRBJ2-7; D is perhaps TRBD2 (5 bases). The CDR3 covers 15 residues. CDR1 is SGHNT, CDR2 YENEEA, per germline. Trimming removed 1 base from V and 5 bases from J, with 15 bases in between. In DNA form, the CDR3 reads TGTGCCAGCAGCTTAGGTGGGAGTCCCGGGAACGAGCAGTACTTC. It specifies CASSLGGSPGNEQYF.

V and J are TRBV6-5 and TRBJ2-7; D is tentatively TRBD1 or TRBD2 (6 bases each). Trimming took off 6 bases at V and 11 bases at J, with 17 bases between the two ends. Germline assignment: CDR1 MNHEY and CDR2 SVGAGI. The CDR3 totals 12 residues. Written as DNA, the CDR3 is TGTGCCAGCAGACCCCCTAGGGGGGAGGAGTACTTC. Translation: CASRPPRGEEYF.

The chain joins TRBV5-4 to TRBJ2-5; D not certain. The V end was cut by 4 bases, the J end by 5 bases, with 15 bases between. This CDR3 has 14 residues. CDR1 is SGHNT and CDR2 is YYREEE in the germline V gene (reference sequence). The DNA for the CDR3 is TGTGCCAGCAGCCCAGTCTGGCCGGAGGAGACCCAGTACTTC. It codes for CASSPVWPEETQYF. Full variable domain (remainder filled in from reference TRBV5-4 and TRBJ2-5): ETGVTQSPTHLIKTRGQQVTLRCSSQSGHNTVSWYQQALGQGPQFIFQYYREEENGRGNFPPRFSGLQFPNYSSELNVNALELDDSALYLCASSPVWPEETQYFGPGTRLLVL.

This chain uses TRBV19 with TRBJ2-3, with a possible D match to TRBD1 (6 bases). This CDR3 region has 17 residues. Germline CDR1 and CDR2: LNHDA and SQIVND (reference sequence). The V end lost 2 bases, the J end lost 1 base, and 16 bases lay between the germline ends. In nucleotides, the CDR3 is TGTGCCAGTAGTATACAGGGGCCGTTAATCGGCACAGATACGCAGTATTTT. Its protein is CASSIQGPLIGTDTQYF.

The CDR3 DNA reads as TGTGCCTGGGAACCTGGGACAGGGGTCTTACCTACCTACGAGCAGTACTTC. This encodes CAWEPGTGVLPTYEQYF. V and J are TRBV30 and TRBJ2-7; 10 nucleotides agree with TRBD1. Trimming removed 5 bases from V and 2 bases from J; junction bases left unmatched: 15. The CDR3 sequence is 17 residues long. CDR1 and CDR2 (germline): GTSNPN, SVGIG (reference sequence). Complete variable domain (other parts from reference TRBV30 and TRBJ2-7): SQTIHQWPATLVQPVGSPLSLECTVEGTSNPNLYWYRQAAGRGLQLLFYSVGIGQISSEVPQNLSASRPQDRQFILSSKKLLLSDSGFYLCAWEPGTGVLPTYEQYFGPGTRLTVT.

V and J are TRBV7-3 and TRBJ1-1; 10 bases line up with TRBD1. V shed 3 bases, J shed 4 bases, and the junction held 5 bases outside the gene matches. The CDR3 totals 15 residues. In germline, CDR1 is SGHTA, CDR2 FQGTGA. The CDR3 here is CASSFTGTGATEAFF. CDR3 in DNA: TGTGCCAGCAGCTTCACCGGGACAGGGGCCACTGAAGCTTTCTTT.

DNA of the CDR3: TGTGCCATCAGTGTCAGCGGGGGGCGAACAGATACGCAGTATTTT. This translates into CAISVSGGRTDTQYF. The genes are TRBV10-3 and TRBJ2-3; 9 bases map to TRBD2. Looked up from germline, CDR1 is ENHRY and CDR2 is SYGVKD. The CDR3 spans 15 residues. Trimming at V came to 4 bases and at J to 3 bases, leaving 5 bases not matched to a gene.

This clone appeared once. V and J are TRBV30 and TRBJ1-5, with TRBD1 matching over 7 bases. The germline CDR1 and CDR2 sequences are GTSNPN and SVGIG (reference sequence). The J segment lost 4 bases and the V segment lost 4 bases, leaving 7 bases of the junction unmatched. The CDR3 consists of 14 residues. The chain's CDR3 is CAWTWTGGNQPQHF. The CDR3 DNA follows: TGTGCCTGGACTTGGACAGGAGGGAATCAGCCCCAGCATTTT.

The chain carries TRBV9 and TRBJ1-4; 10 nucleotides agree with TRBD1. There are 16 residues in the CDR3. Germline V gene lookup returns CDR1 SGDLS and CDR2 YYNGEE. Trimming at V came to 4 bases and at J to 0 bases, leaving 3 bases not matched to a gene. CDR3 nucleotide sequence: TGTGCCAGCAGCTTCGGACAGGGGGCAACTAATGAAAAACTGTTTTTT. Translated, it gives CASSFGQGATNEKLFF.